The clone carrying this TCR beta chain was seen many times. Its specificity is unknown. This sample stems from a study of T cells in Graves' hyperthyroidism and ophthalmopathy. Study outcomes and limitations: A model using 13 V-J features told ophthalmopathy apart from stable hyperthyroidism.

The CDR3 extends over 17 amino acids. Germline CDR1 and CDR2: SGHVS and FQNEAQ. Trimming removed 2 bases at V and 10 bases at J, with 21 bases between. Ophthalmopathy patients all had a Clinical Activity Score of at least 3, a NOSPECS grade of at least 4 and disease under 3 months old. The CDR3 regions of TCR beta were amplified from RNA transcripts. When the TCR CDR3 underwent first-round RT-PCR, the HTBI primer set was used. In TCRdb, the multiplex PCR reads were re-called with MiXCR into one record per CDR3 protein. The repertoire includes around 600,000 distinct CDR3 sequences, around 15% of them detected once, and under 15% sits in the top ten.

The sequence derives from a woman in her 50s with Graves' ophthalmopathy. This chain links TRBV7-8 with TRBJ1-6, with D maybe TRBD1 (5 bases). Sample: blood. CDR3 residues: CASSLISTGRLNSPLHF. CDR3 bases: TGTGCCAGCAGCTTAATCTCGACGGGGCGTCTCAACTCACCCCTCCACTTT.